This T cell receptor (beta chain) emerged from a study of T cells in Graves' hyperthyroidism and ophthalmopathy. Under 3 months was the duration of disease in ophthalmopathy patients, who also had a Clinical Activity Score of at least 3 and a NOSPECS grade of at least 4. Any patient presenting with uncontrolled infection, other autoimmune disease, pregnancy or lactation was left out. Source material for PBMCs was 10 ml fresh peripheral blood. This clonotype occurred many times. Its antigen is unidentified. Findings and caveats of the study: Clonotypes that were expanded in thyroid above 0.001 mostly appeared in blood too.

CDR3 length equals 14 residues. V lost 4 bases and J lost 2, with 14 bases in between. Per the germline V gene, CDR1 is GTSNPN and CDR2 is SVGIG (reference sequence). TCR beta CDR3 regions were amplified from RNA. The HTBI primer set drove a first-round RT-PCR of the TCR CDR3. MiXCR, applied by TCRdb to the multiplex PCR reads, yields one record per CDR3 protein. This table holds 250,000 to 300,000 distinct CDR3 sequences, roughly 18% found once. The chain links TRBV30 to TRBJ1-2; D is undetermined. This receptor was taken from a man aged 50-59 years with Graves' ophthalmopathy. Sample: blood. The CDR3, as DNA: TGTGCCTGGAACCCGGGAGGTTCGAACTATGGCTACACCTTC. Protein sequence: CAWNPGGSNYGYTF.